The entry that follows covers one T cell receptor beta chain sequence. The CDR3 extends over 12 amino acids. Germline V gene data show CDR1 as SNHLY and CDR2 as FYNNEI. V lost 2 bases to trimming and J lost 8 bases, with 9 bases between them. The record originates from a study of blood T cell repertoires in COVID-19. Looking at the study overall: Samples came from the United States, Italy and Spain, spanning acute and convalescent COVID-19. T cells, B-cell-depleted T cells, or PBMCs provided the cDNA or gDNA that served as material.

Produced via immunoSEQ multiplex PCR; TCRdb's table is partial and in-frame only. The data contain 490,000 or so clones, approximately 90% of them singletons. Those who participated ranged in age from about 18 to 95 years and resided in about 24 US areas. Cohort 3 donors counted as recovered after two negative PCRs, clearance, or resolved symptoms. The V gene is TRBV2, the J gene TRBJ1-2; D gene uncertain. The specimen sequenced was PBMCs or T cells enriched from blood (not recorded which). The TCR originated in a woman aged 55-70 years who had recovered from COVID-19. CDR3 in amino acids: CASSEWSGGYTF. DNA for the CDR3: TGTGCCAGCAGTGAATGGAGTGGAGGCTACACCTTC.